This T cell receptor (beta chain) was documented in a study of T cell repertoires in cytomegalovirus infection (dated by TCRdb to about 2019). With regard to the full study: Alongside well-studied HLA-B-restricted epitopes, the peptide stimulations were aimed at recently identified HLA-C-restricted CMV epitopes, whose presentation resists viral immunomodulation. Donor HLA type was relevant to the analysis, because carriage of CMV infection together with the matching HLA type was indicated by public TCR beta signatures.

Sequencing was performed on an Illumina HiSeq 1500. TCRdb passed the public sequencing reads through fastp at Q25 and MiXCR, retaining productive beta sequences. CDR3 protein sequences are deduplicated, and each keeps its most common genes and DNA. The table for this sample lists about 890,000 distinct CDR3 sequences; about a third of them were counted only once. Around 15% of the sample lies in the top ten. The CDR1 and CDR2 encoded by the germline V gene (reference sequence) are MNHEY and SMNVEV. V gives up 3 bases and J gives up 4 bases, and the segment between their germline ends measures 12 bases. From the cysteine up to the phenylalanine, the CDR3 has a length of 14 residues. Only CDR3 DNA is held: 42 bases, read in frame from base 1. Overall study results and their limits: Carriers of CMV infection plus the relevant HLA type were discriminated by the cumulative frequency of public TCR beta family members in the study cohort and in an independent roughly 340-donor cohort. The ex vivo response was dominated by HLA-C-restricted CMV-specific TCR beta clonotypes, and the single most frequent clonotype in two of eight donors was supplied by these HLA-C-restricted clonotypes.

This clonotype has just a few counts. What this receptor recognizes is not known. No qualities accompany the bases; no much larger clone lies one base away. The label giving this sample's treatment or condition can be read as: in vitro stimulation with specific CMV peptide epitopes to enrich CMV-specific T cells. The receptor's source is a human donor in good health (CMV status not recorded). Some clones in this sample may be carry-over from other donors' samples. The rearrangement joined TRBV27 to TRBJ1-2; a tentative D match to TRBD1 spans 6 bases. Specimen: cultured CD8+ T cells from PBMCs, collected from culture after CMV antigen stimulation. The bases read TGTGCCAGCAGTTTCGGGGGCCCCCCCTATGGCTACACCTTC. Its translation is CASSFGGPPYGYTF.